These 27 T cell receptor beta chains share one sample of origin, sequenced in a study of T cells of healthy individuals. TCRdb fed the 5' RACE reads into MiXCR, producing one record per CDR3 protein. The sample includes approximately 89,000 distinct CDR3 sequences, roughly 5% seen only once; the top ten take around 7.6%. These receptors all come from a female donor in good health.

Details on this clonotype: This may arise from a read error, as a much more abundant clone is one base away. The chain is built from TRBV14 and TRBJ1-4; D is unresolved. V gave up 5 bases and J gave up 8 bases, with 12 bases separating them. Germline V gene data show CDR1 as SGHDN and CDR2 as FVKESK. The CDR3 totals 13 residues. The CDR3 spells CASSTWAQEKLFF. DNA for the CDR3: TGTGCCAGCAGCACATGGGCGCAGGAAAAACTGTTTTTT.

This clonotype was detected many times. V and J are TRBV9 and TRBJ2-5; TRBD2 aligns across 11 bases. V shed 3 bases, J shed 4 bases, and the junction held 2 bases outside the gene matches. Looked up from germline, CDR1 is SGDLS and CDR2 is YYNGEE. The CDR3 runs to 14 residues. The CDR3 loop reads CASSETSGVETQYF. CDR3 DNA: TGTGCCAGCAGCGAGACTAGCGGGGTAGAGACCCAGTACTTC.

This clonotype was observed at least ten times. The V call is TRBV29-1, the J call TRBJ2-7; the match to TRBD2 covers 13 bases. Germline assignment: CDR1 SQVTM and CDR2 ANQGSEA. This CDR3 is 14 amino acids long. After removal of 6 bases from V and 2 bases from J, the junction contained 4 bases not matched to a gene. CDR3 DNA sequence: TGCAGCGTACGGACTAGCGGGAGAACCTACGAGCAGTACTTC. Protein: CSVRTSGRTYEQYF.

This clonotype was detected many times. The rearrangement joins TRBV7-9 to TRBJ2-7; D not certain. This CDR3 spans 12 amino acids. V was pared by 5 bases and J by 1 base, with 6 bases between. Germline V gene data show CDR1 as SEHNR and CDR2 as FQNEAQ (reference sequence). The DNA for the CDR3 is TGTGCCAGCAGCCGAGAATCCTACGAGCAGTACTTC. This encodes CASSRESYEQYF.

This clonotype showed up many times. The chain carries TRBV28 and TRBJ2-3; tentatively, D is TRBD2 (5 bases). The CDR3 has 13 residues. Trimming stripped 6 bases from V and 3 bases from J, with 10 bases between. From germline, CDR1 is MDHEN and CDR2 SYDVKM. Written as DNA, the CDR3 is TGTGCCAGCAGGGAGGACGGTACAGATACGCAGTATTTT. Its protein is CASREDGTDTQYF.

This clonotype was seen at least ten times. The rearrangement links TRBV28 to TRBJ2-2; D is unresolved. V was cut by 6 bases and J by 1 base, with 12 bases left in between. The length of the CDR3 is 15 residues. Germline-derived CDR1 and CDR2 are MDHEN and SYDVKM. In DNA form, the CDR3 reads TGTGCCAGCAGCCCCGGATTAGTGAACACCGGGGAGCTGTTTTTT. Translating gives CASSPGLVNTGELFF.

The table lists this clonotype with many counts. The rearrangement joins TRBV5-1 to TRBJ2-1; 7 bases map to TRBD1. V shed 2 bases and J 1 base; nucleotides not matched to a gene: 6. CDR3 size: 16 residues. CDR1 is SGHRS and CDR2 is YFSETQ in the germline V gene. CDR3 protein: CASSLRQGGSYNEQFF. The CDR3 region has the DNA TGCGCCAGCAGCTTAAGACAGGGTGGTTCCTACAATGAGCAGTTCTTC. The whole variable domain, remainder taken from reference TRBV5-1 and TRBJ2-1, is KAGVTQTPRYLIKTRGQQVTLSCSPISGHRSVSWYQQTPGQGLQFLFEYFSETQRNKGNFPGRFSGRQFSNSRSEMNVSTLELGDSALYLCASSLRQGGSYNEQFFGPGTRLTVL.

This clonotype turned up a few times. V and J are TRBV5-5 and TRBJ2-1; D possibly corresponds to TRBD1 (6 bases). This CDR3 has 16 amino acids. CDR1 is SGHKS and CDR2 is YYEKEE in the germline V gene (reference sequence). V shed 6 bases and J shed 2 bases, with 18 bases lying between them. The CDR3 DNA follows: TGTGCCAGCAACACAAGGGCACAGGGTGCCTACAATGAGCAGTTCTTC. It codes for CASNTRAQGAYNEQFF.

V and J are TRBV7-2 and TRBJ1-2; D ambiguous. The germline V gene has CDR1 SGHTA and CDR2 FQGNSA. The CDR3 spans 14 residues. Trimming took 4 bases from V and 4 from J, leaving 13 bases between them. The chain's CDR3 is CASSSSSFTYGYTF. The CDR3 bases are TGTGCCAGCAGCTCCTCTTCATTTACCTATGGCTACACCTTC.

The genes are TRBV9 and TRBJ2-1, with D unclear. V was shortened by 0 bases and J by 0 bases, with 7 bases between the two germline ends. The CDR3 is made up of 15 amino acids. Germline values: CDR1 SGDLS, CDR2 YYNGEE. The CDR3 bases are TGTGCCAGCAGCGTAGAGGAAAGCTCCTACAATGAGCAGTTCTTC. This translates into CASSVEESSYNEQFF.

In its sample, this clonotype was seen many times. Here the CDR3 DNA reads TGTGCCAGCAGTTTCGGGAGTGGAGAGCAGTACTTC. Amino acids: CASSFGSGEQYF. The V call is TRBV27, the J call TRBJ2-7; D possibly corresponds to TRBD2 (6 bases). The CDR3 consists of 12 residues. Germline V gives CDR1 MNHEY, CDR2 SMNVEV (reference sequence). The V and J ends lost 3 bases and 7 bases respectively, with 10 bases between them.

This clonotype was recorded at least ten times. The DNA of the CDR3 is TGCGCCAGCAGCTCGGTCTACAGGGGGCAGGTGAACAATGAGCAGTTCTTC. Its translation: CASSSVYRGQVNNEQFF. The chain joins TRBV5-1 to TRBJ2-1, with 9 bases lining up with TRBD1. The length of the CDR3 is 17 residues. Germline lookup yields CDR1 SGHRS and CDR2 YFSETQ. The junction had 12 bases not matched to a gene; V was cut back by 3 bases and J by 5 bases.

Many counts were recorded for this clonotype. The chain links TRBV9 to TRBJ2-7; D call uncertain. V lost 0 bases and J 0 bases, leaving 7 bases between the germline ends. From germline, CDR1 is SGDLS and CDR2 YYNGEE. The CDR3 runs to 14 residues. In nucleotides, the CDR3 is TGTGCCAGCAGCGTAGATCTGGGCTCCTACGAGCAGTACTTC. It translates to CASSVDLGSYEQYF.

This clonotype came up many times. V and J are TRBV9 and TRBJ2-7; D unresolved. Germline V gene data show CDR1 as SGDLS and CDR2 as YYNGEE. The CDR3 consists of 14 residues. V lost 4 bases to trimming and J lost 2 bases, with 13 bases between them. Here the CDR3 DNA reads TGTGCCAGCAGCCCTCGAAGAGAGGCCTACGAGCAGTACTTC. It specifies CASSPRREAYEQYF.

The chain links TRBV12-5 to TRBJ2-3, with unresolved D. V lost 4 bases, J lost 1 base, and 18 bases lay in between. The CDR3 length is 17 residues. CDR1 is LGHNT, CDR2 FRNRAP, per germline. The CDR3 here is CASGSKVVAWRTDTQYF. In DNA form, the CDR3 reads TGTGCTAGTGGTTCCAAAGTCGTGGCTTGGCGCACAGATACGCAGTATTTT. The variable domain in full, with the rest retrieved from reference TRBV12-5 and TRBJ2-3, is DARVTQTPRHKVTEMGQEVTMRCQPILGHNTVFWYRQTMMQGLELLAYFRNRAPLDDSGMPKDRFSAEMPDATLATLKIQPSEPRDSAVYFCASGSKVVAWRTDTQYFGPGTRLTVL.

Ten or more counts support this clonotype. The chain uses TRBV25-1 and TRBJ1-2, with a weak D call TRBD1 (5 bases). The CDR3 sequence is 13 residues long. Trimming removed 6 bases from V and 1 base from J, with 9 bases in between. CDR1 and CDR2 from the germline V gene are MGHDK and SYGVNS. The CDR3 loop is CASRGAFNYGYTF. The CDR3 DNA follows: TGTGCCAGCAGAGGGGCCTTTAACTATGGCTACACCTTC.

This clonotype was seen more than once but under ten times. Compared with germline, one end of the junction differs, possibly owing to a read error. The chain is built from TRBV29-1 and TRBJ2-6; the D gene is possibly TRBD2 (6 bases). From germline, CDR1 is SQVTM and CDR2 ANQGSEA. The CDR3 spans 17 residues. The CDR3 region is CSAEPGPSSAWANVLTF. The CDR3 DNA follows: TGCAGCGCTGAACCGGGACCATCTAGCGCCTGGGCCAACGTCCTGACTTTC.

This chain connects TRBV19 to TRBJ2-2; 8 positions agree with TRBD2. J lost 8 bases, V lost 3 bases, and 8 bases had no gene match. The CDR3 loop spans 15 amino acids. Germline V gene data show CDR1 as LNHDA and CDR2 as SQIVND (reference sequence). The CDR3 nucleotides read TGTGCCAGTAGTATCCGGAGCGGGAGCCCTGGGGAGCTGTTTTTT. It translates to CASSIRSGSPGELFF.

This clonotype was observed many times. The rearrangement joins TRBV18 to TRBJ2-3; 8 bases agree with TRBD2. The CDR3 extends over 16 amino acids. Germline V CDR1 and CDR2: KGHSH, LQKENI. V was clipped by 5 bases and J by 4 bases; unmatched bases: 11. The CDR3 nucleotides are TGTGCCAGCTCAAGACGGCGGGAGGAAGTCCCAGATACGCAGTATTTT. It specifies CASSRRREEVPDTQYF. The full variable domain, rest sourced from reference TRBV18 and TRBJ2-3, is NAGVMQNPRHLVRRRGQEARLRCSPMKGHSHVYWYRQLPEEGLKFMVYLQKENIIDESGMPKERFSAEFPKEGPSILRIQQVVRGDSAAYFCASSRRREEVPDTQYFGPGTRLTVL.

The V gene is TRBV28, the J gene TRBJ1-1; 8 positions match TRBD1. The CDR3 is made up of 14 amino acids. The V segment lost 3 bases and the J segment 1 base; nucleotides outside the gene matches: 1. Germline lookup yields CDR1 MDHEN and CDR2 SYDVKM. The CDR3 is CASSFGQGNTEAFF. CDR3 sequence (DNA): TGTGCCAGCAGTTTTGGACAGGGGAACACTGAAGCTTTCTTT.

The sample holds many counts of this clonotype. The genes are TRBV10-2 and TRBJ2-7; weak D call: TRBD1 (6 bases). V lost 10 bases to trimming and J lost 5 bases, with 21 bases between them. The CDR3 covers 14 residues. In germline, CDR1 is WSHSY, CDR2 SAAADI. CDR3 in DNA: TGCGCCACCACCCCAACAGGGACATTGGACGAGCAGTACTTC. This encodes CATTPTGTLDEQYF.

This clonotype occurred many times. V gene TRBV29-1 combines with J gene TRBJ1-2; D remains unclear. Trimming took off 0 bases at V and 8 bases at J, with 10 bases between the two ends. Germline CDR1 is SQVTM and CDR2 is ANQGSEA. The CDR3 loop spans 12 amino acids. CDR3 sequence: CSVEDPGNGYTF. In DNA form, the CDR3 reads TGCAGCGTTGAAGATCCGGGGAACGGCTACACCTTC.

This clonotype was detected many times. This chain links TRBV6-6 with TRBJ1-1, with D possibly TRBD1 on 5 matching bases. Germline V gives CDR1 MNHNY, CDR2 SVGAGI (reference sequence). The germline V and J ends were trimmed by 6 bases and 1 base, with 9 bases remaining between them. CDR3 length: 13 amino acids. The CDR3 loop is CASSRGGNTEAFF. The DNA for the CDR3 is TGTGCCAGCAGCCGGGGGGGGAACACTGAAGCTTTCTTT.

This clonotype occurred many times. The chain combines TRBV18 with TRBJ2-2, with D possibly being TRBD1 (7 bases). V was clipped by 4 bases and J by 7 bases, with 13 bases between them. CDR3 length equals 14 residues. Germline assignment: CDR1 KGHSH and CDR2 LQKENI. In DNA form, the CDR3 reads TGTGCCAGCTCACTTCGACAGGGAGGCGGGGAGCTGTTTTTT. It translates to CASSLRQGGGELFF.

This clonotype was seen a few times. This chain uses TRBV4-2 with TRBJ2-1; the match to TRBD2 covers 10 bases. The V and J ends lost 0 bases and 5 bases, in that order; junction bases with no gene match: 4. The CDR3 totals 16 residues. Germline CDR1 is LGHNA and CDR2 is YNFKEQ. CDR3 sequence: CASSQDLLAGDNEQFF. The CDR3 DNA follows: TGTGCCAGCAGCCAAGATCTCCTAGCGGGGGACAATGAGCAGTTCTTC.

This clonotype was seen many times. The V gene is TRBV27, the J gene TRBJ1-2, with 9 positions matching TRBD1. The CDR3 extends over 13 amino acids. V trimming: 8 bases; J trimming: 1 base; junction bases outside the gene matches: 2. Germline V CDR1 and CDR2: MNHEY, SMNVEV (reference sequence). The CDR3 reads CASSTGGNYGYTF. Written as DNA, the CDR3 is TGTGCCAGCTCGACAGGGGGTAACTATGGCTACACCTTC.

This clonotype was detected ten times or more. V usage is TRBV28 and J usage is TRBJ2-2, with TRBD1 matching 7 bases. Germline V gene data show CDR1 as MDHEN and CDR2 as SYDVKM. V lost 5 bases, J lost 4 bases, and 4 bases stayed unmatched. The CDR3 extends over 14 amino acids. The CDR3 region is CASSPGTVTGELFF. CDR3 DNA sequence: TGTGCCAGCAGTCCCGGGACAGTCACCGGGGAGCTGTTTTTT.